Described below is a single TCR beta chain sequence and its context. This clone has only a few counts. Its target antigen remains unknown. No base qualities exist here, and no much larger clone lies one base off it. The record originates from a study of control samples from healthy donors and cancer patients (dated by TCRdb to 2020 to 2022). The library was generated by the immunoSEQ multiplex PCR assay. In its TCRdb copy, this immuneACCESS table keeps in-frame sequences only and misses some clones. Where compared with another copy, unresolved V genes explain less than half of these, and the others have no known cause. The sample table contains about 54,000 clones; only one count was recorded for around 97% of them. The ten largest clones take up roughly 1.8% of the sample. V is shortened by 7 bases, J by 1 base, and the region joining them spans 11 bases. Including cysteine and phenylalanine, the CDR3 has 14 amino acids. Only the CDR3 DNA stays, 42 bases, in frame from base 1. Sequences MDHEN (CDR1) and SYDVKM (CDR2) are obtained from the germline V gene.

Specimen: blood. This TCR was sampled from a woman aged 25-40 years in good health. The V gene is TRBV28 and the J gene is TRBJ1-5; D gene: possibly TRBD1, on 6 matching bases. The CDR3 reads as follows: CASTDRNSNQPQHF. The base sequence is TGTGCCAGCACAGACAGGAACAGCAATCAGCCCCAGCATTTT. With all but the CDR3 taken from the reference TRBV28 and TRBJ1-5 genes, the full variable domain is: DVKVTQSSRYLVKRTGEKVFLECVQDMDHENMFWYRQDPGLGLRLIYFSYDVKMKEKGDIPEGYSVSREKKERFSLILESASTNQTSMYLCASTDRNSNQPQHFGDGTRLSIL.